Following are 4 T cell receptor beta chains from one sample sequenced in a study of beta chain features in type 1 diabetes. Study-wide points: Shorter TCRB CDR3s, moderately but significantly so, were found in Type 1 diabetes patients in all four CD4+ subsets.

Their antigens are not known. The whole isolated RNA underwent reverse transcription, so sequencing captured expressed TCRB transcripts. The repertoire was sequenced with immunoSEQ multiplex PCR; TCRdb's copy has only in-frame clones and lacks some. The sample lists 500,000 to 850,000 clones; around 15% were seen once. The sequenced material came from naive CD4+ T cells from blood. These receptors originate from a man between 18 and 35 years old with type 1 diabetes.

This clone was observed a few times. This specimen includes other DNA sequences encoding the same CDR3. This chain connects TRBV5-1 to TRBJ2-5; 11 bases match TRBD2. V was pared by 0 bases and J by 0 bases, with 1 base of the junction left unmatched. Germline lookup yields CDR1 SGHRS and CDR2 YFSETQ. This CDR3 contains 16 residues. DNA of the CDR3: TGCGCCAGCAGCTTGGGGGGACTAGCGGACCAAGAGACCCAGTACTTC. Its translation is CASSLGGLADQETQYF.

There are a few counts of this clone. The chain couples TRBV30 to TRBJ2-7; unclear D gene. V was clipped by 5 bases and J by 4 bases, with 15 bases between them. CDR1 is GTSNPN, CDR2 SVGIG, per germline (reference sequence). The CDR3 is made up of 13 amino acids. The DNA for the CDR3 is TGTGCCTGGGCCGCGGAGCACCTTTACGAGCAGTACTTC. This encodes CAWAAEHLYEQYF.

This clone has just a few counts. This sequence joins TRBV18 and TRBJ1-2, with D possibly TRBD1 on 5 matching bases. From germline, CDR1 is KGHSH and CDR2 LQKENI. Trimming stripped 2 bases from V and 7 bases from J, with 23 bases between. The CDR3 has 17 amino acids. CDR3 sequence: CASSPIDSTHGGTGYTF. The CDR3 DNA is TGTGCCAGCTCACCAATTGACAGCACCCACGGGGGTACTGGCTACACCTTC.

This clone was seen only a few times. The gene calls are TRBV9 and TRBJ1-1; 11 bases map to TRBD1. Germline V gene data show CDR1 as SGDLS and CDR2 as YYNGEE. Trimming cost V 4 bases and J 5 bases; bases outside gene matches: 7. CDR3 length: 15 residues. The CDR3: CASSPVGTGGTEAFF. As DNA, the CDR3 is TGTGCCAGCAGCCCGGTAGGGACAGGGGGGACTGAAGCTTTCTTT.